The present T cell receptor beta chain was sequenced within a study of blood T cell repertoires in COVID-19. Turning to the study itself: T cells, B-cell-depleted T cells, or PBMCs provided the cDNA or gDNA that served as material.

V was clipped by 0 bases and J by 6 bases; unmatched bases: 3. CDR3 length: 15 residues. Germline lookup yields CDR1 KGHDR and CDR2 SFDVKD. The protocol was immunoSEQ multiplex PCR, while the TCRdb copy is restricted to in-frame clones and leaves out a portion. The sample holds approximately 66,000 clones, just over 85% seen once. The rearrangement links TRBV24-1 to TRBJ2-3; 9 bases align to TRBD2. The material sequenced was peripheral blood. This clonotype was obtained from a man aged 50 to 60 with active COVID-19. CDR3 bases: TGTGCCACCAGTGATTTGACTAGCGGGTGGGATACGCAGTATTTT. Residues: CATSDLTSGWDTQYF.